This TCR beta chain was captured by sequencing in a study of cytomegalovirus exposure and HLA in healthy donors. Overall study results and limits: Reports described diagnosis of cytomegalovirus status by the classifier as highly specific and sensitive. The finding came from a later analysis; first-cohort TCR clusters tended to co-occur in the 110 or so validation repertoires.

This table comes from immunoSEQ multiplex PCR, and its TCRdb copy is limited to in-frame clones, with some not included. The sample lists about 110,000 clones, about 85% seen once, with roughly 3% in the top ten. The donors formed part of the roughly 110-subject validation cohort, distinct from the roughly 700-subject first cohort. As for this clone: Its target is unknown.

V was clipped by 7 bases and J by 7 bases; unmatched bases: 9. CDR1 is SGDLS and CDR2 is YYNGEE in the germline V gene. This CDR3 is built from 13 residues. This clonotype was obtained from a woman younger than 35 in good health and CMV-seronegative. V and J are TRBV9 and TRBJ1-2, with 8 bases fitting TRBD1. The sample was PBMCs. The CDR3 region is CASESTGGGGYTF. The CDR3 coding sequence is TGTGCCAGCGAATCAACAGGGGGAGGTGGCTACACCTTC.